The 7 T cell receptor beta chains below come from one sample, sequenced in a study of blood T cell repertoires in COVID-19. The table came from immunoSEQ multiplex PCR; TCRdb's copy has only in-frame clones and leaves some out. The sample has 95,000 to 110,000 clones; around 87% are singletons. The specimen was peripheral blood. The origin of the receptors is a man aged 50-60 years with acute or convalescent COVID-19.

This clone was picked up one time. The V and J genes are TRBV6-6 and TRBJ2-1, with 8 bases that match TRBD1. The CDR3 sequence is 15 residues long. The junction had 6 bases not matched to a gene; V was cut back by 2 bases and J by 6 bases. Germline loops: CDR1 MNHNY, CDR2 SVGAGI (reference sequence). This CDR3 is CASSYGQGAGNEQFF. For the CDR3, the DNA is TGTGCCAGCAGTTACGGGCAGGGGGCCGGCAATGAGCAGTTCTTC.

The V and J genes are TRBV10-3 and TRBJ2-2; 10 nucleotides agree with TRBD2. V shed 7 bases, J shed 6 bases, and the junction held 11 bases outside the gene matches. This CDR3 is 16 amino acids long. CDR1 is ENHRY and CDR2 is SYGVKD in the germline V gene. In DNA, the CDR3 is TGTGCCATCAACTCCCCTAGCGGGAGTAGTTCCGGGGAGCTGTTTTTT. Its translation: CAINSPSGSSSGELFF.

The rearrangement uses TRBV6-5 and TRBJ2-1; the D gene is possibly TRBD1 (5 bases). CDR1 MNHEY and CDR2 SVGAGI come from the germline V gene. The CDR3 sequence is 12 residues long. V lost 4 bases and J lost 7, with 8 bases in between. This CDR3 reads CASSLSGNEQFF. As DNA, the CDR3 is TGTGCCAGCAGTTTGTCAGGGAATGAGCAGTTCTTC.

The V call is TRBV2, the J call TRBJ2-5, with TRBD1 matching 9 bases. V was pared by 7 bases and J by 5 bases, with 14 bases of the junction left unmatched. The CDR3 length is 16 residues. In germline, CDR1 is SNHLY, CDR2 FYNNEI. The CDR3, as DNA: TGTGCCAGCACCTCACAAAAAACAGGGGGCGCGGAGACCCAGTACTTC. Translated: CASTSQKTGGAETQYF.

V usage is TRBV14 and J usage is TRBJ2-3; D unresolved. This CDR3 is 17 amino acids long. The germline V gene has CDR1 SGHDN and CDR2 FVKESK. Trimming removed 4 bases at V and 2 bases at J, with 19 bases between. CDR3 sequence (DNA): TGTGCCAGCAGCCCCGCCGGTGGCTCGAGGTTCACAGATACGCAGTATTTT. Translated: CASSPAGGSRFTDTQYF.

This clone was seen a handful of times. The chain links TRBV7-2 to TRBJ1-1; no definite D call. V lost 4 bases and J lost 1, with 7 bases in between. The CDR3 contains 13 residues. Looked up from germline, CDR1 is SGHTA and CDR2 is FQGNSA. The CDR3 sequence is CASSSWRNTEAFF. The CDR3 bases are TGTGCCAGCAGCTCATGGAGGAACACTGAAGCTTTCTTT.

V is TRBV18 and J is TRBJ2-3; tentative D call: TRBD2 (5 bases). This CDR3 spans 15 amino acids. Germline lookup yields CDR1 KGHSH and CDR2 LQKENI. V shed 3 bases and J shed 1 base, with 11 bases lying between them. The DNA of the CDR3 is TGTGCCAGCTCACCCTCCCGGGGTGGCACAGATACGCAGTATTTT. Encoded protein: CASSPSRGGTDTQYF.